The next 29 T cell receptor beta chains were all read from a single sample in a study of T-cell memory formation after mild COVID-19. TCRdb analysed the 5' RACE reads with MiXCR anew, one entry per CDR3 protein. This table has roughly 130,000 distinct CDR3 sequences, around a sixth appearing once. The sample comprised PBMCs or a T cell subset sorted from them (not recorded which). Receptors were obtained from an adult woman who had mild COVID-19 (a few samples of this study predate the infection). Cell type and time point are not known.

There are a few counts of this clonotype. This chain connects TRBV27 to TRBJ2-7, with 8 bases lining up with TRBD2. Germline lookup yields CDR1 MNHEY and CDR2 SMNVEV (reference sequence). This CDR3 region has 16 residues. After removal of 4 bases from V and 6 bases from J, the junction contained 14 bases not matched to a gene. The CDR3 loop is CASSSPRREAGAEQYF. The CDR3 bases are TGTGCCAGCAGTTCCCCCCGGCGGGAGGCCGGCGCCGAGCAGTACTTC.

This clonotype was picked up many times. The J gene is TRBJ1-2, the V gene TRBV29-1; TRBD1 aligns across 7 bases. CDR1 is SQVTM and CDR2 is ANQGSEA in the germline V gene. V dropped 8 bases and J dropped 3; count of bases not matched to a gene: 12. The CDR3 contains 14 residues. The CDR3 loop reads CSIRTGAAYYGYTF. The DNA for the CDR3 is TGCAGCATTCGAACAGGGGCTGCCTACTATGGCTACACCTTC. The full variable domain, completed using reference TRBV29-1 and TRBJ1-2, is SAVISQKPSRDICQRGTSLTIQCQVDSQVTMMFWYRQQPGQSLTLIATANQGSEATYESGFVIDKFPISRPNLTFSTLTVSNMSPEDSSIYLCSIRTGAAYYGYTFGSGTRLTVV.

J is TRBJ2-7 and V is TRBV11-3, with D perhaps given as TRBD1 or TRBD2 (5 bases each). The V gene's germline CDR1 is SGHNT and CDR2 YENEEA. The ends were cut back, 5 bases at V and 2 bases at J, with 10 bases in the middle. The CDR3 consists of 13 residues. The CDR3 spells CASSGDGAYEQYF. The CDR3 coding sequence is TGTGCCAGCAGCGGGGACGGAGCCTACGAGCAGTACTTC.

This clonotype came up a few times. The chain couples TRBV7-2 to TRBJ2-7; 8 bases are a match to TRBD2. After removal of 2 bases from V and 5 bases from J, the junction contained 8 bases not matched to a gene. The germline V gene has CDR1 SGHTA and CDR2 FQGNSA. The CDR3 runs 15 residues. The CDR3 is CASSLMSAGVHEQYF. The CDR3 DNA is TGTGCCAGCAGCTTAATGTCAGCGGGAGTACACGAGCAGTACTTC.

This clonotype has just a few counts. The chain carries TRBV4-1 and TRBJ2-2; 9 bases are shared with TRBD2. This CDR3 has 18 amino acids. V was pared by 0 bases and J by 7 bases, with 12 bases of the junction left unmatched. Germline V gives CDR1 MGHRA, CDR2 YSYEKL. The DNA for the CDR3 is TGCGCCAGCAGCCAAGATCTGGACGCGGGGGGGTTTCTCGGGGAGCTGTTTTTT. It is translated as CASSQDLDAGGFLGELFF.

This clonotype turned up a few times. The chain is built from TRBV29-1 and TRBJ2-5; D call uncertain. The CDR3 spans 10 residues. The V end was cut by 4 bases, the J end by 5 bases, with 5 bases between. CDR1 and CDR2 (germline): SQVTM, ANQGSEA. CDR3 sequence reads: CSVGQETQYF. The CDR3 nucleotides read TGCAGCGTTGGGCAGGAGACCCAGTACTTC.

This chain uses TRBV15 with TRBJ1-6; no firm D call. V was shortened by 4 bases and J by 3 bases, with 7 bases between the two germline ends. The CDR3 length is 14 residues. Germline CDR1 and CDR2: LNHNV and YYDKDF (reference sequence). CDR3 sequence reads: CATSTEGYNSPLHF. The CDR3, as DNA: TGTGCCACCAGCACAGAAGGCTATAATTCACCCCTCCACTTT.

This sequence joins TRBV4-3 and TRBJ1-1, with D possibly being TRBD1 (6 bases). The CDR3 totals 18 residues. Germline CDR1 is LGHNA and CDR2 is YSLEER. Trimming removed 0 bases from V and 1 base from J, with 18 bases in between. The CDR3 DNA sequence: TGCGCCAGCAGCCAAGATCAGTGGGGGGCATCGGGGAACACTGAAGCTTTCTTT. This translates into CASSQDQWGASGNTEAFF.

The rearrangement joins TRBV20-1 to TRBJ2-2; TRBD1 agrees at 7 bases. Looked up from germline, CDR1 is DFQATT and CDR2 is SNEGSKA (reference sequence). With 5 bases clipped from V and 0 bases from J, the junction kept 9 bases outside the gene matches. CDR3 length: 16 amino acids. CDR3 DNA sequence: TGCAGTGCTCGAACAGGGGCCGGTCCGAACACCGGGGAGCTGTTTTTT. It codes for CSARTGAGPNTGELFF.

The chain joins TRBV20-1 to TRBJ1-1, with TRBD1 identical over 7 bases. V dropped 4 bases and J dropped 2; count of bases not matched to a gene: 10. CDR1 and CDR2 (germline): DFQATT, SNEGSKA (reference sequence). The CDR3 length is 15 residues. CDR3 bases: TGCAGTGCTAACCGGGACAGTGTTTCAAACACTGAAGCTTTCTTT. It encodes CSANRDSVSNTEAFF.

The chain joins TRBV5-1 to TRBJ1-3; maybe TRBD1 (6 bases). CDR3 length equals 14 residues. Between the trimmed V and J ends, which lost 0 bases and 7 bases, there was a span of 11 bases. Germline V CDR1 and CDR2: SGHRS, YFSETQ. As DNA, the CDR3 is TGCGCCAGCAGCTTGGAAGGGGGATGGAACACCATATATTTT. This encodes CASSLEGGWNTIYF.

The genes are TRBV20-1 and TRBJ2-1, with 10 bases identical to TRBD2. This CDR3 has 15 amino acids. Germline trimming cut 0 bases from V and 5 bases from J; bases unmatched to any gene: 4. Per the germline V gene, CDR1 is DFQATT and CDR2 is SNEGSKA (reference sequence). CDR3 residues: CSAREAGGPNNEQFF. The CDR3 DNA follows: TGCAGTGCTAGAGAAGCGGGAGGGCCTAACAATGAGCAGTTCTTC.

This clonotype was observed a few times. The J gene is TRBJ2-5, the V gene TRBV7-9, with a weak D call TRBD2 (5 bases). Trimming shortened V by 5 bases and J by 5 bases, and 12 bases separated the two germline ends. Looked up from germline, CDR1 is SEHNR and CDR2 is FQNEAQ (reference sequence). The CDR3 consists of 13 residues. CDR3 nucleotides: TGTGCCAGCAGCCCGGACTCAAGGGAGACCCAGTACTTC. This sequence encodes CASSPDSRETQYF.

V is TRBV7-2 and J is TRBJ2-7; D might be TRBD2 (5 bases). V dropped 1 base and J dropped 9 bases, with 10 bases sitting between them. The germline V gene has CDR1 SGHTA and CDR2 FQGNSA. The CDR3 is 12 amino acids. The CDR3, as DNA: TGTGCCAGCAGCTTAGTCCGCGGGCCGCAGTACTTC. The encoded protein is CASSLVRGPQYF.

The V and J genes are TRBV11-2 and TRBJ1-2; D might be TRBD1 (5 bases). CDR3 length: 13 residues. CDR1 SGHAT and CDR2 FQNNGV come from the germline V gene. V was cut by 6 bases and J by 1 base, with 9 bases left in between. The CDR3 region has the DNA TGTGCCAGCAGTCGCGACAGTAACTATGGCTACACCTTC. Its protein product is CASSRDSNYGYTF.

The chain combines TRBV7-2 with TRBJ1-2, with a tentative D call TRBD1 (6 bases). Trimming shortened V by 1 base and J by 6 bases, and 9 bases separated the two germline ends. The germline CDR1 and CDR2 sequences are SGHTA and FQGNSA. The CDR3 runs to 13 residues. This chain's CDR3 is CASSLDRANGYTF. Written as DNA, the CDR3 is TGTGCCAGCAGCTTAGACAGGGCGAATGGCTACACCTTC.

V is TRBV29-1 and J is TRBJ2-7, with 9 bases identical to TRBD2. V lost 4 bases and J lost 1; bases outside the gene matches: 23. The germline V gene encodes CDR1 SQVTM and CDR2 ANQGSEA. This CDR3 contains 20 residues. The CDR3 DNA reads TGCAGCGTTGCCGGGTCCCGCTCGCGGGGGGGCAGCTTAGGTTCCTACGAGCAGTACTTC. This codes for CSVAGSRSRGGSLGSYEQYF.

The rearrangement joins TRBV15 to TRBJ1-6; 7 bases are shared with TRBD1. CDR1 LNHNV and CDR2 YYDKDF come from the germline V gene (reference sequence). The V segment lost 8 bases and the J segment 10 bases; nucleotides outside the gene matches: 8. The CDR3 extends over 13 amino acids. DNA for the CDR3: TGTGCCACCGCGGACAGGTGGGGGTCACCCCTCCACTTT. It encodes CATADRWGSPLHF.

The table lists this clonotype with a few counts. The chain has TRBV3-1 and TRBJ2-7; D perhaps matches TRBD1 (6 bases). This CDR3 is 13 amino acids long. Deletions cut 1 base from V and 9 bases from J, with 13 bases between. Germline V lookup: CDR1 LGHDT, CDR2 YNNKEL (reference sequence). The CDR3 loop is CASSQGWDTGQYF. Written as DNA, the CDR3 is TGTGCCAGCAGCCAAGGCTGGGACACGGGGCAGTACTTC.

This chain connects TRBV7-2 to TRBJ2-3; D unresolved. V lost 2 bases and J 0 bases, leaving 6 bases between the germline ends. Germline-derived CDR1 and CDR2 are SGHTA and FQGNSA. The CDR3 spans 14 residues. The CDR3 loop is CASSLFRSTDTQYF. Written as DNA, the CDR3 is TGTGCCAGCAGCTTATTTCGGAGCACAGATACGCAGTATTTT. Full variable domain (rest looked up from reference TRBV7-2 and TRBJ2-3): GAGVSQSPSNKVTEKGKDVELRCDPISGHTALYWYRQSLGQGLEFLIYFQGNSAPDKSGLPSDRFSAERTGGSVSTLTIQRTQQEDSAVYLCASSLFRSTDTQYFGPGTRLTVL.

The sample holds a few counts of this clonotype. The chain is built from TRBV7-3 and TRBJ1-1, with TRBD1 identical over 7 bases. V lost 5 bases and J lost 3; bases outside the gene matches: 6. CDR3 size: 14 residues. Per germline, CDR1 SGHTA and CDR2 FQGTGA. Here the CDR3 DNA reads TGTGCCAGCAGCCCAGGACAGGCTCACACTGAAGCTTTCTTT. Translation gives CASSPGQAHTEAFF. The complete variable domain, with remaining parts taken from reference TRBV7-3 and TRBJ1-1, reads GAGVSQTPSNKVTEKGKYVELRCDPISGHTALYWYRQSLGQGPEFLIYFQGTGAADDSGLPNDRFFAVRPEGSVSTLKIQRTERGDSAVYLCASSPGQAHTEAFFGQGTRLTVV.

V usage is TRBV5-1 and J usage is TRBJ1-2; 12 bases line up with TRBD1. J lost 7 bases, V lost 0 bases, and 4 bases had no gene match. There are 15 residues in the CDR3. From germline, CDR1 is SGHRS and CDR2 YFSETQ. The DNA of the CDR3 is TGCGCCAGCAGCTTGGACGGGACAGGGGGCTTTGGCTACACCTTC. Residues: CASSLDGTGGFGYTF.

This clonotype was recorded many times. J is TRBJ2-7 and V is TRBV15; D unclear. The CDR3 length is 15 residues. V was pared by 0 bases and J by 2 bases, with 11 bases between. CDR1 and CDR2 from the germline V gene are LNHNV and YYDKDF (reference sequence). CDR3 sequence reads: CATSRDSAGAYEQYF. The CDR3 DNA reads TGTGCCACCAGCAGAGATTCGGCAGGTGCCTACGAGCAGTACTTC. The whole variable domain, filled in from reference TRBV15 and TRBJ2-7, reads DAMVIQNPRYQVTQFGKPVTLSCSQTLNHNVMYWYQQKSSQAPKLLFHYYDKDFNNEADTPDNFQSRRPNTSFCFLDIRSPGLGDTAMYLCATSRDSAGAYEQYFGPGTRLTVT.

J is TRBJ2-1 and V is TRBV3-1; TRBD2 aligns across 11 bases. The CDR3 spans 17 residues. Germline values: CDR1 LGHDT, CDR2 YNNKEL (reference sequence). J was trimmed by 4 bases and V by 3 bases; bases with no gene match: 8. The CDR3 protein is CASSQSSGTSGYNEQFF. The CDR3 nucleotides read TGTGCCAGCAGCCAGTCGTCCGGGACTAGCGGATACAATGAGCAGTTCTTC.

This clonotype was recorded a few times. The CDR3 loop is CASSYGNNPYGYTF. The CDR3 bases are TGTGCCAGCAGTTACGGCAACAACCCCTATGGCTACACCTTC. V gene TRBV6-5 combines with J gene TRBJ1-2; unclear D gene. The CDR3 runs to 14 residues. Germline assignment: CDR1 MNHEY and CDR2 SVGAGI. V was pared by 2 bases and J by 4 bases, with 11 bases between.

In this sample, this clonotype turned up many times. The J gene is TRBJ2-5, the V gene TRBV3-1; 7 bases map to TRBD2. The germline CDR1 and CDR2 sequences are LGHDT and YNNKEL (reference sequence). This CDR3 is built from 19 residues. The ends lost 4 bases at V and 0 bases at J; junction bases unmatched: 17. The CDR3 nucleotides read TGTGCCAGCAGCCGCAGTCCTCAGACTAGCCGATATTACCAAGAGACCCAGTACTTC. It encodes CASSRSPQTSRYYQETQYF.

This clonotype was seen a handful of times. The V call is TRBV3-1, the J call TRBJ2-7, with 7 nucleotides matching TRBD2. The CDR3 is 14 residues long. With V trimmed by 1 base and J by 6 bases, 6 bases remained unmatched. The V gene's germline CDR1 is LGHDT and CDR2 YNNKEL (reference sequence). This CDR3 is CASSQGSREREQYF. In nucleotides, the CDR3 is TGTGCCAGCAGCCAAGGATCGCGGGAGCGCGAGCAGTACTTC.

This chain connects TRBV27 to TRBJ2-1, with 7 bases identical to TRBD2. Germline V CDR1 and CDR2: MNHEY, SMNVEV (reference sequence). The CDR3 is 13 residues long. The V segment lost 4 bases and the J segment 8 bases; nucleotides outside the gene matches: 5. CDR3 in amino acids: CASSWGRAYEQFF. For the CDR3, the DNA is TGTGCCAGCAGTTGGGGGAGGGCATATGAGCAGTTCTTC.

The rearrangement uses TRBV7-6 and TRBJ2-3; D is unresolved. The CDR3 consists of 13 residues. The germline CDR1 and CDR2 sequences are SGHVS and FNYEAQ. V shed 1 base and J shed 3 bases, with 5 bases lying between them. CDR3 protein: CASSLEFTDTQYF. The DNA of the CDR3 is TGTGCCAGCAGCTTAGAATTTACAGATACGCAGTATTTT.